This TCR beta chain emerged from a study of T cell responses to AZD1222 COVID-19 vaccine. Overall study: Second-dose schedules of about 4 or about 12 weeks were combined. Study-wide points: Among the donors, most were white British and more were female, and clonal diversity was possibly underestimated. Spike-specific TCR breadth and depth were elevated following two AZD1222 doses. Repertoires were obtained solely post-peak T cell response.

Generated by immunoSEQ multiplex PCR, the TCRdb table keeps only in-frame clones and is missing some. The table lists fewer than 150,000 clones, just over 90% of them singletons, with roughly 3.1% in the top ten. Note on this clone: Its antigen is currently unknown.

The source is an adult in good health. The sample in question was peripheral blood, obtained on day 0 of AZD1222 vaccination.

In DNA form, the CDR3 reads TGTGCCAGCAGTGGAGGTTCGGCGCCCTATGGCTACACCTTC. Translation: CASSGGSAPYGYTF. The chain is built from TRBV27 and TRBJ1-2; D remains ambiguous. The CDR3 is made up of 14 amino acids. Trimming pared 5 bases from V and 4 bases from J, leaving 14 bases between. Germline loops: CDR1 MNHEY, CDR2 SMNVEV (reference sequence).